Presented here are 4 T cell receptor beta chains from one specimen sequenced in a study of Graves' ophthalmopathy and Graves' hyperthyroidism. From RNA, the CDR3 regions of TCR beta chains were amplified and sequenced. Investigators did first-round RT-PCR with HTBI primers, then second-round multiplex PCR. TCRdb independently ran MiXCR on the multiplex PCR reads; one entry per CDR3 protein. The sample yields some 750,000 distinct CDR3 sequences, roughly 41% seen once. The sequenced material came from peripheral blood. Every receptor here comes from an adult man with Graves' ophthalmopathy.

V and J are TRBV12-3 or TRBV12-4 and TRBJ2-7; 7 nucleotides line up with TRBD2. Trimming at V came to 6 bases and at J to 3 bases, leaving 5 bases not matched to a gene. This CDR3 spans 13 amino acids. The CDR3, as DNA: TGTGCCAGCAGCCTCCGGGAGGACTACGAGCAGTACTTC. This codes for CASSLREDYEQYF.

Points on this clonotype: This may be a read error, as it is one base from a much larger clone. The genes are TRBV7-3 and TRBJ1-2; D ambiguous. The length of the CDR3 is 12 residues. Germline CDR1 is SGHTA and CDR2 is FQGTGA. The CDR3 loop is CAGSLNTYGYTF. The CDR3 DNA sequence: TGTGCCGGCAGCTTAAATACCTATGGCTACACCTTC.

This clonotype was observed at least ten times. The chain joins TRBV12-3 or TRBV12-4 to TRBJ2-7; D unresolved. V was shortened by 9 bases and J by 5 bases, with 17 bases between the two germline ends. This CDR3 region has 13 residues. As DNA, the CDR3 is TGTGCCAGTCAGAGTACCTTGGACGACGAGCAGTACTTC. It translates to CASQSTLDDEQYF.

This rearrangement joins TRBV9 to TRBJ2-5, with 9 nucleotides matching TRBD2. The ends lost 3 bases at V and 0 bases at J; junction bases unmatched: 6. The CDR3 sequence is 16 residues long. Per the germline V gene, CDR1 is SGDLS and CDR2 is YYNGEE. The CDR3 loop is CASSGRLADYQETQYF. The CDR3 DNA reads as TGTGCCAGCAGCGGACGACTAGCGGACTACCAAGAGACCCAGTACTTC.